The T cell receptor (beta chain) under discussion was sequenced for a study of blood T cell repertoires in COVID-19. Background on the study: Researchers got acute and convalescent COVID-19 samples from the United States, Italy and Spain. In each case, the material was cDNA or gDNA derived from T cells, B-cell-depleted T cells, or PBMCs.

V shed 1 base and J 0 bases; nucleotides not matched to a gene: 2. CDR1 is SGHVS and CDR2 is FQNEAQ in the germline V gene. The CDR3 sequence is 16 residues long. Original processing notes: It was from reference gene primer amplification that nucleated cell counts were estimated. Libraries were prepared by immunoSEQ multiplex PCR; TCRdb keeps only in-frame clonotypes and omits some of them. V, J and clone size were drawn from that table, and D and trimming were deduced from the DNA. The sample records more than 120,000 clones, about 83% being singletons. Sequenced: peripheral blood. The TCR comes from a woman in her 50s with active or convalescent COVID-19. The chain links TRBV7-8 to TRBJ2-7; 11 bases align to TRBD2. The chain's CDR3 is CASSLGGTSGSYEQYF. CDR3 coding DNA: TGTGCCAGCAGCTTAGGAGGGACTAGCGGCTCCTACGAGCAGTACTTC. Complete variable domain (other parts from reference TRBV7-8 and TRBJ2-7): GAGVSQSPRYKVAKRGQDVALRCDPISGHVSLFWYQQALGQGPEFLTYFQNEAQLDKSGLPSDRFFAERPEGSVSTLKIQRTQQEDSAVYLCASSLGGTSGSYEQYFGPGTRLTVT.